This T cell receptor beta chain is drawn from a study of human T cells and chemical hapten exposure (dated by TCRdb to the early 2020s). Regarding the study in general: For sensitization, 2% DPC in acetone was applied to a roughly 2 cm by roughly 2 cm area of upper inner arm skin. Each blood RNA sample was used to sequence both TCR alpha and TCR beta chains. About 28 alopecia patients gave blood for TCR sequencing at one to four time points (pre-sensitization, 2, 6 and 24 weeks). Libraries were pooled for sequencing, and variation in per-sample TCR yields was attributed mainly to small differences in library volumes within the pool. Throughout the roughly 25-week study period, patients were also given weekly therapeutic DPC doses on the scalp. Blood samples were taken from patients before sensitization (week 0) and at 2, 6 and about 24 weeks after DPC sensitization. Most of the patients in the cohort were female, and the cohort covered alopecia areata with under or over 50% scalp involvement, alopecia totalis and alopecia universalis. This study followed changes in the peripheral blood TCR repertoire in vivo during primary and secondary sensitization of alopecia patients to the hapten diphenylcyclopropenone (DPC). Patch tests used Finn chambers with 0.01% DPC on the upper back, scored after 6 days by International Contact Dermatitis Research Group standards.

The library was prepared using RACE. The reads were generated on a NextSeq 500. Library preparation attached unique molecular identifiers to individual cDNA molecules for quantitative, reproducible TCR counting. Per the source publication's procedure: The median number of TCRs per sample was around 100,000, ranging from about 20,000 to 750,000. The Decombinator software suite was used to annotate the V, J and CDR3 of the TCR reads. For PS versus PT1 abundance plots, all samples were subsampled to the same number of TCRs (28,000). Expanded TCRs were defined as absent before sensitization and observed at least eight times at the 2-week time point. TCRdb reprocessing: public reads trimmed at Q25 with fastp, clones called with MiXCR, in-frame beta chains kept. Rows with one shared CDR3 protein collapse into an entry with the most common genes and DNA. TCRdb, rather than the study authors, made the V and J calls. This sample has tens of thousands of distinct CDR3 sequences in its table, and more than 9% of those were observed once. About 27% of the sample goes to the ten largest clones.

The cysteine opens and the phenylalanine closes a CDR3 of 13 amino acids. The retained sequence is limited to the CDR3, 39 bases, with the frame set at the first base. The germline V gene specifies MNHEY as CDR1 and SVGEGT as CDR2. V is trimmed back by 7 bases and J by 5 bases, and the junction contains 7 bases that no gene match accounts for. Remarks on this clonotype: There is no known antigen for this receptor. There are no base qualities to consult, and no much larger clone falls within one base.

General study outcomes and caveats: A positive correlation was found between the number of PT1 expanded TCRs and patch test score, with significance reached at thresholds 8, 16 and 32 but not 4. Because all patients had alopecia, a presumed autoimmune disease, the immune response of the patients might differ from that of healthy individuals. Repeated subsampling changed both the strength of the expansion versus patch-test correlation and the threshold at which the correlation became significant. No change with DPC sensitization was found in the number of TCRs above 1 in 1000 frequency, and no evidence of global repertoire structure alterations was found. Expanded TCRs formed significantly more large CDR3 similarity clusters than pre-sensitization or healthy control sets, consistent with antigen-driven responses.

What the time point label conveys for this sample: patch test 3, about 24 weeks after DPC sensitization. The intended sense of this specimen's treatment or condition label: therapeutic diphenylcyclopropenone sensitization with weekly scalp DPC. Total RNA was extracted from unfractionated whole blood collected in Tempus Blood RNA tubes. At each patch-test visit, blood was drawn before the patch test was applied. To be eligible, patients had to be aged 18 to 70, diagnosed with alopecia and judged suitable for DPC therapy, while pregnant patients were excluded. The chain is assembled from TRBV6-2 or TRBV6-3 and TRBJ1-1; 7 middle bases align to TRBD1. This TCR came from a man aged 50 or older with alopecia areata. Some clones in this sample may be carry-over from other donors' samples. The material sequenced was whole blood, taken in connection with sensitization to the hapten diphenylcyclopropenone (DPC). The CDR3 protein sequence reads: CASITPGGTEAFF. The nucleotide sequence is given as TGTGCCAGCATTACTCCAGGGGGGACTGAAGCTTTCTTT.